Listed here is a single T cell receptor (beta chain). Germline and genes: mouse. The read gets to within 1 residue of the CDR3 end, and the germline J gene fills in the rest. Here immunoSEQ multiplex PCR was the method, and the copy in TCRdb shows in-frame clones only, minus some. The sample contains over 45,000 clones, around 72% of which appear only once. The source of the sample is a study of tissue T cells after allogeneic stem cell transplantation. Germline V gene data show CDR1 as LGHNA and CDR2 as YSYQKL. CDR3 length equals 16 residues. V lost 5 bases, J lost 0 bases, and 8 bases stayed unmatched.

This chain links TRBV2 with TRBJ2-5, with TRBD1 matching 7 bases. Sequences were obtained from sorted cells pooled from one or two spleens. This sequence originates from a pool of C57BL/6 mice in good health. Partial CDR3 DNA: TGTGCCAGCAGCGAAGGGACAGCCCTTAACCAAGACACCCAGTAC. Residues: CASSEGTALNQDTQY. The full-length CDR3 reads as CASSEGTALNQDTQYF.